The clone carrying this T cell receptor beta chain was picked up one time. Sequencing was performed with immunoSEQ multiplex PCR; in TCRdb, only in-frame clones are kept and a portion is missing. The sample has some 460,000 clones, 70% to 90% seen once. The sample comes from a study of Ad26.COV2.S vaccination and SARS-CoV-2 variants. Treatment here: around 19 received Ad26.COV2.S at low or high dose, single or two shots; 5 received placebo; per-sample allocation not given. It was on day 63 after the first vaccine or placebo injection that samples were taken. This material consisted of peripheral blood, taken in a trial of Ad26.COV2.S vaccine versus placebo. The TCR originated in a person between 18 and 60 years old who received the Ad26.COV2.S COVID-19 vaccine or a placebo.

The CDR3 reads CATLYRDAGELFF. DNA for the CDR3: TGTGCCACACTATACCGAGACGCCGGGGAGCTGTTTTTT. The chain employs TRBV28 and TRBJ2-2; no clear D. Per the germline V gene, CDR1 is MDHEN and CDR2 is SYDVKM. With 10 bases removed from V and 6 bases from J, the gap between germline ends came to 15 bases. This CDR3 is 13 amino acids long.